Listed below are T cell receptor beta chains from one sample, sequenced in a study of blood T cell repertoires in COVID-19. TCRdb's table, derived via immunoSEQ multiplex PCR, lists solely in-frame clones and lacks some. This sample has over 100,000 clones, with roughly 88% found just once. Sequenced material: peripheral blood. The receptors were sampled from a woman in her 70s with acute or convalescent COVID-19. Both conserved end residues are part of each CDR3. The D gene is left open where the match is weak. Clone size is given for some rows only: seen once, a few or many times, or a class if the clone is expanded.

CDR3 protein: CASSPGLGGSGNTIYF
CDR3 DNA: TGTGCCAGCTCACCAGGGCTCGGAGGCTCTGGAAACACCATATATTTT
clone size: NA
V gene: TRBV18
J gene: TRBJ1-3
D gene: NA

CDR3 protein: CASRGIAHNEQFF
CDR3 DNA: TGTGCCAGCAGAGGTATAGCTCACAATGAGCAGTTCTTC
clone size: NA
V gene: TRBV6-5
J gene: TRBJ2-1
D gene: NA

CDR3 protein: CASSLGTLANEQFF
CDR3 DNA: TGTGCCAGCAGCCTGGGGACTCTCGCCAATGAGCAGTTCTTC
clone size: NA
V gene: TRBV11-2
J gene: TRBJ2-1
D gene: NA

CDR3 protein: CSVGRVGAGNTEAFF
CDR3 DNA: TGCAGCGTTGGCCGAGTAGGGGCAGGGAACACTGAAGCTTTCTTT
clone size: once
V gene: TRBV29-1
J gene: TRBJ1-1
D gene: NA

CDR3 protein: CASNLPGVNEQFF
CDR3 DNA: TGTGCCAGCAATCTACCGGGGGTAAATGAGCAGTTCTTC
clone size: NA
V gene: TRBV7-9
J gene: TRBJ2-1
D gene: NA

CDR3 protein: CASTKSTTNEKLFF
CDR3 DNA: TGTGCCAGCACAAAAAGTACGACTAATGAAAAACTGTTTTTT
clone size: once
V gene: TRBV18
J gene: TRBJ1-4
D gene: NA

CDR3 protein: CASSPTSGLIIFNTGELFF
CDR3 DNA: TGTGCCAGCAGCCCCACTTCGGGACTAATAATATTTAACACCGGGGAGCTGTTTTTT
clone size: NA
V gene: TRBV4-2
J gene: TRBJ2-2
D gene: TRBD2

CDR3 protein: CASGTGNSPLHF
CDR3 DNA: TGTGCCAGTGGGACAGGGAATTCACCCCTCCACTTT
clone size: NA
V gene: TRBV19
J gene: TRBJ1-6
D gene: TRBD1

CDR3 protein: CASSSGLAGGRPTGELFF
CDR3 DNA: TGCGCCAGCAGCAGCGGACTAGCGGGGGGGCGGCCCACCGGGGAGCTGTTTTTT
clone size: once
V gene: TRBV5-1
J gene: TRBJ2-2
D gene: TRBD2

CDR3 protein: CASSFQRSLNTEAFF
CDR3 DNA: TGTGCCAGCAGCTTCCAACGAAGCTTAAACACTGAAGCTTTCTTT
clone size: few
V gene: TRBV7-8
J gene: TRBJ1-1
D gene: NA

CDR3 protein: CASTREEEQPQHF
CDR3 DNA: TGTGCCAGCACCCGGGAAGAAGAGCAGCCCCAGCATTTT
clone size: NA
V gene: TRBV2
J gene: TRBJ1-5
D gene: NA

CDR3 protein: CASSDKRSGYTF
CDR3 DNA: TGTGCCAGCAGTGACAAGCGGAGTGGCTACACCTTC
clone size: NA
V gene: TRBV2
J gene: TRBJ1-2
D gene: NA

CDR3 protein: CASSLRVPGQGGDTQYF
CDR3 DNA: TGTGCCAGCAGCTTAAGGGTACCGGGACAGGGAGGAGATACGCAGTATTTT
clone size: NA
V gene: TRBV7-8
J gene: TRBJ2-3
D gene: TRBD1

CDR3 protein: CASSLWTLGSYEQYF
CDR3 DNA: TGCGCCAGCAGCTTGTGGACACTTGGCTCCTACGAGCAGTACTTC
clone size: NA
V gene: TRBV5-1
J gene: TRBJ2-7
D gene: NA

CDR3 protein: CASGLEGAAYGYTF
CDR3 DNA: TGTGCTAGTGGTTTGGAAGGGGCGGCCTATGGCTACACCTTC
clone size: NA
V gene: TRBV12-5
J gene: TRBJ1-2
D gene: NA

CDR3 protein: CASSLQPTGNSGNTIYF
CDR3 DNA: TGCGCCAGCAGCTTGCAACCTACAGGGAACTCTGGAAACACCATATATTTT
clone size: NA
V gene: TRBV5-1
J gene: TRBJ1-3
D gene: NA

CDR3 protein: CASSLEPSSYEQYF
CDR3 DNA: TGTGCCAGCAGCTTGGAGCCCTCCTCCTACGAGCAGTACTTC
clone size: NA
V gene: TRBV5-4
J gene: TRBJ2-7
D gene: NA

CDR3 protein: CASRLAGGYNEQFF
CDR3 DNA: TGTGCCAGCAGACTAGCGGGTGGGTACAATGAGCAGTTCTTC
clone size: NA
V gene: TRBV5-8
J gene: TRBJ2-1
D gene: TRBD2

CDR3 protein: CASKEAGGANTGELFF
CDR3 DNA: TGTGCCAGCAAGGAGGCGGGAGGGGCGAACACCGGGGAGCTGTTTTTT
clone size: NA
V gene: TRBV28
J gene: TRBJ2-2
D gene: TRBD2

CDR3 protein: CASSPETQGATYGYTF
CDR3 DNA: TGTGCCAGCTCACCAGAAACCCAGGGGGCTACGTATGGCTACACCTTC
clone size: NA
V gene: TRBV18
J gene: TRBJ1-2
D gene: TRBD1

CDR3 protein: CASSQEWGQGGQPQHF
CDR3 DNA: TGTGCCAGCAGCCAAGAATGGGGACAGGGAGGCCAGCCCCAGCATTTT
clone size: NA
V gene: TRBV4-2
J gene: TRBJ1-5
D gene: TRBD1

CDR3 protein: CASTGASYNSPLHF
CDR3 DNA: TGTGCCAGCACTGGGGCGTCCTATAATTCACCCCTCCACTTT
clone size: NA
V gene: TRBV6-5
J gene: TRBJ1-6
D gene: NA

CDR3 protein: CASSLGGLADTGELFF
CDR3 DNA: TGTGCCAGCAGCTTGGGGGGACTAGCGGACACCGGGGAGCTGTTTTTT
clone size: NA
V gene: TRBV5-4
J gene: TRBJ2-2
D gene: TRBD2

CDR3 protein: CASSLRDRGTEAFF
CDR3 DNA: TGCGCCAGCAGCCTCCGGGACAGGGGGACTGAAGCTTTCTTT
clone size: NA
V gene: TRBV4-1
J gene: TRBJ1-1
D gene: TRBD1

CDR3 protein: CASSPQGAREQFF
CDR3 DNA: TGTGCCAGCAGCCCGCAGGGGGCCCGGGAGCAGTTCTTC
clone size: NA
V gene: TRBV5-6
J gene: TRBJ2-1
D gene: TRBD1

CDR3 protein: CASSPSSGGAVDTQYF
CDR3 DNA: TGTGCCAGCAGCCCATCTAGCGGGGGGGCCGTAGATACGCAGTATTTT
clone size: NA
V gene: TRBV7-9
J gene: TRBJ2-3
D gene: TRBD2

CDR3 protein: CASFGAGGKFGANVLTF
CDR3 DNA: TGTGCCAGCTTCGGAGCAGGGGGCAAGTTTGGGGCCAACGTCCTGACTTTC
clone size: NA
V gene: TRBV28
J gene: TRBJ2-6
D gene: TRBD1

CDR3 protein: CASSEFLTGQQGEQYF
CDR3 DNA: TGTGCCAGCAGTGAATTTTTAACGGGACAGCAAGGCGAGCAGTACTTC
clone size: once
V gene: TRBV6-1
J gene: TRBJ2-7
D gene: TRBD1

CDR3 protein: CASRRLASEGETQYF
CDR3 DNA: TGTGCCAGCAGACGACTAGCGTCCGAGGGGGAGACCCAGTACTTC
clone size: NA
V gene: TRBV5-4
J gene: TRBJ2-5
D gene: TRBD2

CDR3 protein: CASSPLLREQETQYF
CDR3 DNA: TGTGCCAGCAGTCCCCTTTTGCGGGAGCAAGAGACCCAGTACTTC
clone size: few
V gene: TRBV27
J gene: TRBJ2-5
D gene: TRBD2

CDR3 protein: CASSFLAGGSTDTQYF
CDR3 DNA: TGCGCCAGCAGCTTTCTAGCGGGGGGCAGCACAGATACGCAGTATTTT
clone size: NA
V gene: TRBV5-1
J gene: TRBJ2-3
D gene: TRBD2

CDR3 protein: CASSQTGRPEAFF
CDR3 DNA: TGTGCCAGCAGCCAGACAGGAAGGCCTGAAGCTTTCTTT
clone size: NA
V gene: TRBV11-1
J gene: TRBJ1-1
D gene: NA

CDR3 protein: CASSQDIGNQPQHF
CDR3 DNA: TGTGCCAGCAGCCAAGATATCGGCAATCAGCCCCAGCATTTT
clone size: NA
V gene: TRBV3-1/TRBV3-2
J gene: TRBJ1-5
D gene: NA

CDR3 protein: CASSESTVRETQYF
CDR3 DNA: TGTGCCAGCAGTGAATCGACAGTAAGAGAGACCCAGTACTTC
clone size: NA
V gene: TRBV2
J gene: TRBJ2-5
D gene: NA